The rows below give T cell receptor beta chains drawn from one sample of a study of T cells in Graves' hyperthyroidism and ophthalmopathy. Each CDR3 protein gets one entry after TCRdb re-called the multiplex PCR reads with MiXCR. The profile shows around 720,000 distinct CDR3 sequences, 30% to 40% of them singletons. Sequencing used blood. These receptors were obtained from a woman between 40 and 55 years old with Graves' hyperthyroidism. Each CDR3 is given with its conserved first and last residue. D genes are given only for firm matches. The size entry is marked missing in some rows and otherwise reads once, few, many or a size class.

size	V	J	D	DNA	CDR3
few	TRBV6-1	TRBJ1-4	TRBD1	TGTGCCAGCAGAAAGGGACAGTGGAATTCCGGTGCTGAAAAACTGTTTTTT	CASRKGQWNSGAEKLFF
NA	TRBV29-1	TRBJ2-5	NA	TGCAGCGTTGAAGATCGTGGGGGAGGGACCCAGTACTTC	CSVEDRGGGTQYF
many	TRBV3-1	TRBJ1-1	NA	TGTGCCAGCAGCCAGCAGACAGGTATCACTGAAGCTTTCTTT	CASSQQTGITEAFF
NA	TRBV4-1	TRBJ2-7	NA	TGCGCCAGCAGCCAAGTTGAGAATTTCTACGAGCAGTACTTC	CASSQVENFYEQYF
many	TRBV29-1	TRBJ2-5	NA	TGCAGCGTTGTATGGAGAAGAGAACAAGAGACCCAGTACTTC	CSVVWRREQETQYF
many	TRBV7-9	TRBJ1-2	NA	TGTGCCAGCAGCTTAGCCGGGGTCGTGGGTTGGTATGGCTACACCTTC	CASSLAGVVGWYGYTF
NA	TRBV6-6	TRBJ2-7	NA	NA	CASSSSTGGRVQYF
few	TRBV4-3	TRBJ2-5	TRBD2	TGCGCCAGCAGCGGTATATCTAGCGGTGAGACCCAGTACTTC	CASSGISSGETQYF
NA	TRBV5-1	TRBJ1-3	NA	TGCGCCAGCAGCACCGGGGTAGCCTCTGGAAACACCATATATTTT	CASSTGVASGNTIYF
NA	TRBV7-6	TRBJ1-1	TRBD1	TGTGCCAGCAAGCTCTACGGGACAGTGAACACTGAAGCTTTCTTT	CASKLYGTVNTEAFF
NA	TRBV6-5	TRBJ2-7	TRBD2	TGTGCCAGCAGCCCGGGAGGAACGGGCGAGCAGTACTTC	CASSPGGTGEQYF
many	TRBV19	TRBJ1-2	NA	TGTGCCAGTAGTATAGGTACAGGGACCTATGGCTACACCTTC	CASSIGTGTYGYTF
many	TRBV29-1	TRBJ1-1	NA	TGCAGCGTTGCTACCACAGCTTTGAACACTGAAGCTTTCTTT	CSVATTALNTEAFF
NA	TRBV27	TRBJ1-2	TRBD1	TGTGCCAGCAGAGCGGGACAGAATGGCCACTATGGCTACACCTTC	CASRAGQNGHYGYTF
NA	TRBV10-3	TRBJ1-1	TRBD1	TGTGCCAGCAGTTACCTGGGACAGGGGGACACTGAAGCTTTCTTT	CASSYLGQGDTEAFF
few	TRBV11-2	TRBJ2-2	TRBD1	TGTGCCAGCAGCCCTGGCTGGGGGACAGATTACACCGGGGAGCTGTTTTTT	CASSPGWGTDYTGELFF
NA	TRBV19	TRBJ1-5	NA	TGTGCCTGGAGTGTTGCCGGGCTCGGCAATCAGCCCCAGCATTTT	CAWSVAGLGNQPQHF
NA	TRBV20-1	TRBJ1-5	NA	TGCAGTGCTAGCGGACTCGACGGATTTACTCCCCAGCATTTT	CSASGLDGFTPQHF
NA	TRBV7-9	TRBJ1-2	NA	TGTGCCAGCACCGGGGCAGTTTCGGACTATGGCTACACCTTC	CASTGAVSDYGYTF
NA	TRBV6-5	TRBJ1-3	NA	TGTGCCAGCAGTATATCGGGGTTCTCTGGAAACACCATATATTTT	CASSISGFSGNTIYF
few	TRBV7-2	TRBJ1-1	TRBD1	TGTGCCAGCAGCTTAGACCCGGGACAGGGGATCCAAATGAACACTGAAGCTTTCTTT	CASSLDPGQGIQMNTEAFF
many	TRBV10-3	TRBJ2-2	TRBD2	TGTGCCATCAGTGAAAAACTAGCGGGTGCGAACACCGGGGAGCTGTTTTTT	CAISEKLAGANTGELFF
many	TRBV20-1	TRBJ1-2	NA	TGCAGTGCCCTAGCCCCCGACAGATACTATGGCTACACCTTC	CSALAPDRYYGYTF
few	TRBV5-1	TRBJ1-1	NA	TGCGCCAGCAGCTTGCCCACGGACAGTTTAAGTGGTGAAGCTTTCTTT	CASSLPTDSLSGEAFF
many	TRBV24-1	TRBJ2-5	NA	TGTGCCACCAGTGACCCTTCGGTCCGGGGCAGGAAAGAGACCCAGTACTTC	CATSDPSVRGRKETQYF
NA	TRBV28	TRBJ1-1	NA	TGTGCCAGCAGTTTTACCCGGGGGAGCACTGAAGCTTTCTTT	CASSFTRGSTEAFF
many	TRBV7-2	TRBJ2-7	NA	TGTGCCAGCAGCTTTTCCGGGACGGGAACCTACGAGCAGTACTTC	CASSFSGTGTYEQYF
NA	TRBV2	TRBJ2-6	TRBD2	TGTGCCAGGCGGGGACTAGCGCTGTCTGGGGCCAACGTCCTGACTTTC	CARRGLALSGANVLTF
NA	TRBV20-1	TRBJ2-5	NA	TGCAGTGCGGCACAGGGGGGGAAAGAGACCCAGTACTTC	CSAAQGGKETQYF
NA	TRBV10-3	TRBJ1-5	NA	TGTGCCATCAGTGGAGGGTCCTACGAGCATTTT	CAISGGSYEHF
many	TRBV10-3	TRBJ1-6	NA	TGTGCCATCAGTGAGTCAGTAGGGGACCAGATACCCCACTTT	CAISESVGDQIPHF
NA	TRBV6-6	TRBJ1-2	TRBD1	TGTGCCAGCAGTTTTCAACCGCCACAGGGGACGTATAGCTATGGCTACACCTTC	CASSFQPPQGTYSYGYTF
NA	TRBV12-3/TRBV12-4	TRBJ1-1	TRBD1	TGTGCCAGCAGCCGACTGGGACAGGGGGGAACTGAAGCTTTCTTT	CASSRLGQGGTEAFF
few	TRBV28	TRBJ2-7	TRBD2	TGTGCCAGCGGTCTAGCGGGAGGATCCTACGAGCAGTACTTC	CASGLAGGSYEQYF
NA	TRBV10-3	TRBJ1-3	NA	TGTGCCAGCAGTGAACAACGAAACACCATATATTTT	CASSEQRNTIYF
many	TRBV19	TRBJ1-2	TRBD1	TGTGCCAGTGGAGTGCCGGGACAGGACAACTATGGCTACACCTTC	CASGVPGQDNYGYTF
NA	TRBV10-3	TRBJ1-5	NA	TGTGCCATCCTGGGCGCCGCTGGGGCCAACAATCAGCCCCAGCATTTT	CAILGAAGANNQPQHF
many	TRBV19	TRBJ1-5	NA	TGTGCCAGTAGCGGATACAATCAGCCCCAGCATTTT	CASSGYNQPQHF
NA	TRBV18	TRBJ1-2	NA	TGTGCCAGCTCTCAGGACGGAACTAACTATGGCTACACCTTC	CASSQDGTNYGYTF
NA	TRBV12-3/TRBV12-4	TRBJ1-5	NA	TGTGCCAGCGGCAGGGTAAATCAGCCCCAGCATTTT	CASGRVNQPQHF
few	TRBV9	TRBJ2-5	NA	TGTGCCAGCAGCGTTTATCCGGACAGCAACGGGAAAGAGACCCAGTACTTC	CASSVYPDSNGKETQYF
NA	TRBV12-3/TRBV12-4	TRBJ2-7	TRBD2	TGTGCCAGCAGTTTTTGGGGGGGGGAGCAGTACTTC	CASSFWGGEQYF
NA	TRBV10-3	TRBJ1-5	TRBD1	TGTGCCAGCACCTGGAACAGGGGCCTTAGGGAAAATCAGCCCCAGCATTTT	CASTWNRGLRENQPQHF
NA	TRBV13	TRBJ2-7	TRBD1	TGTGCCAGCAGCTTGAGTGGACAGGCCGGATACGAGCAGTACTTC	CASSLSGQAGYEQYF
many	TRBV10-2	TRBJ1-2	NA	TGCGCCAGCACCCGTCGGCACAACTATGGCTACACCTTC	CASTRRHNYGYTF
NA	TRBV19	TRBJ1-1	NA	TGTGCCAGTATGAGGCAGGGGTGGACTGAAGCTTTCTTT	CASMRQGWTEAFF
few	TRBV7-2	TRBJ2-7	TRBD2	TGTGCCACAGCACCCCGGACAACCGGGACTAGCGGGATCAGGCACGAGCAGTACTTC	CATAPRTTGTSGIRHEQYF
few	TRBV4-3	TRBJ1-1	NA	TGCGCCAGCAGCCAAGACTCTCTTCGGATCACTGAAGCTTTCTTT	CASSQDSLRITEAFF
many	TRBV2	TRBJ1-6	NA	TGTGCCAGCAGTAGACGGCGGGCGGATTCACCCCTCCACTTT	CASSRRRADSPLHF
many	TRBV20-1	TRBJ2-5	NA	TGCAGTGCTGTGCGTGGTCCGTTCGTCGAGACCCAGTACTTC	CSAVRGPFVETQYF
many	TRBV15	TRBJ2-7	TRBD2	TGTGCCACCAGCAGAGATAGAGGTCAAGCGGGGGATCCATCCTACGAGCAGTACTTC	CATSRDRGQAGDPSYEQYF
many	TRBV7-3	TRBJ2-5	NA	TGTGCCAGCAGCCAAGCGGAAGAAGAGACCCAGTACTTC	CASSQAEEETQYF
many	TRBV4-3	TRBJ1-1	NA	TGCGCCAGCAGCCAAGATCGTGTAGGTGAAGCTTTCTTT	CASSQDRVGEAFF
NA	TRBV6-5	TRBJ1-5	NA	TGTGCCAGCAGTTACCGGGAGGCTCAGCCCCAGCATTTT	CASSYREAQPQHF
NA	TRBV12-3/TRBV12-4	TRBJ1-6	NA	TGTGCCAGCAGGGGGAAAAGGGTGTCCTATAATTCACCCCTCCACTTT	CASRGKRVSYNSPLHF